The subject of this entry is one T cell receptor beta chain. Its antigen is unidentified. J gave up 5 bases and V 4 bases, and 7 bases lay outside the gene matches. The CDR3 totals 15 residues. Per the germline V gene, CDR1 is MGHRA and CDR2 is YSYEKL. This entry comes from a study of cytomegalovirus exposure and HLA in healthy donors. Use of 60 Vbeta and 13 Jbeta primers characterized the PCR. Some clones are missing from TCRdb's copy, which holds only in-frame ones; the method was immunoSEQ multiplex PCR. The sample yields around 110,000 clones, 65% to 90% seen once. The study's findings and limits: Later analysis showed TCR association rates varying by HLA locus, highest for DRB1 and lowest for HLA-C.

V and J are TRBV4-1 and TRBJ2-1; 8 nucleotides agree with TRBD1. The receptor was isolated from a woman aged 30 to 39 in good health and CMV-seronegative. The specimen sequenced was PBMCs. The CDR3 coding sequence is TGCGCCAGCAGCCCCCGGACAGGGTACAACAATGAGCAGTTCTTC. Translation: CASSPRTGYNNEQFF.